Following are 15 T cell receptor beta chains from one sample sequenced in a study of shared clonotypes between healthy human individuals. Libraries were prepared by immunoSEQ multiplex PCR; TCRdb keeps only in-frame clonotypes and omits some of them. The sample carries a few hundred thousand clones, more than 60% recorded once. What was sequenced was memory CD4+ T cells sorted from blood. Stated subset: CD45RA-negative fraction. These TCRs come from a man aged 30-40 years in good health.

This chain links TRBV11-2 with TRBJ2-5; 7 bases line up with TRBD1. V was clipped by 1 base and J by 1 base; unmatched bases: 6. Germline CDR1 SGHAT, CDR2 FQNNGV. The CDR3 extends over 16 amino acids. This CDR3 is CASSLGATGSQETQYF. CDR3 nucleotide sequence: TGTGCCAGCAGCTTAGGCGCGACAGGGTCCCAAGAGACCCAGTACTTC.

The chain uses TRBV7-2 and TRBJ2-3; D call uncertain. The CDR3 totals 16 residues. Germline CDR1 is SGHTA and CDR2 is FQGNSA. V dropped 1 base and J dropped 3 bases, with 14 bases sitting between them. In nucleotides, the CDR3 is TGTGCCAGCAGCTTAGGGCGGCGGCTTACGACAGATACGCAGTATTTT. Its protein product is CASSLGRRLTTDTQYF. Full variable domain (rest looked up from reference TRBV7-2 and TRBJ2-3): GAGVSQSPSNKVTEKGKDVELRCDPISGHTALYWYRQSLGQGLEFLIYFQGNSAPDKSGLPSDRFSAERTGGSVSTLTIQRTQQEDSAVYLCASSLGRRLTTDTQYFGPGTRLTVL.

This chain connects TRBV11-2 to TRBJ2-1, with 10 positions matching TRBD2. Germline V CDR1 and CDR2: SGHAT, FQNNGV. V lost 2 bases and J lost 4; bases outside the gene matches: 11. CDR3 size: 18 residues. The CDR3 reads CASSLRLAGANPYNEQFF. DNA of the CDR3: TGTGCCAGCAGCTTAAGACTAGCGGGCGCTAACCCTTACAATGAGCAGTTCTTC.

The CDR3 loop is CASIGQAGEKLFF. CDR3 nucleotide sequence: TGCGCCAGCATCGGACAGGCCGGAGAAAAACTGTTTTTT. This sequence joins TRBV10-2 and TRBJ1-4, with 7 bases fitting TRBD1. J gave up 8 bases and V 7 bases, and 7 bases lay outside the gene matches. The CDR3 covers 13 residues. The V gene's germline CDR1 is WSHSY and CDR2 SAAADI.

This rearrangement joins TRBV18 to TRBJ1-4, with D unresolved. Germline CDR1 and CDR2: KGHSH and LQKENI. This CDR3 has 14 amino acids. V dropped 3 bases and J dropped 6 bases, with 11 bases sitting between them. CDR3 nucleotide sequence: TGTGCCAGCTCACCTAGCGGGAACGATGAAAAACTGTTTTTT. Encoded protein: CASSPSGNDEKLFF. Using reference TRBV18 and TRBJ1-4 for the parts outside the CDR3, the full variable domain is NAGVMQNPRHLVRRRGQEARLRCSPMKGHSHVYWYRQLPEEGLKFMVYLQKENIIDESGMPKERFSAEFPKEGPSILRIQQVVRGDSAAYFCASSPSGNDEKLFFGSGTQLSVL.

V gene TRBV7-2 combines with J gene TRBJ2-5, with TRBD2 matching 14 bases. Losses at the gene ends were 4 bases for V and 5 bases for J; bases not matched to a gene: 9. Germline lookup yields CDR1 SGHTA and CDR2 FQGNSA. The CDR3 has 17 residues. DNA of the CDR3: TGTGCCAGCAGCTCCGGGACTAGCGGGAGTAATCACGAGACCCAGTACTTC. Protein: CASSSGTSGSNHETQYF.

The CDR3 loop reads CASSLGGQGRSYNEQFF. CDR3 coding DNA: TGTGCCAGCAGCTTAGGGGGCCAAGGGAGGTCCTACAATGAGCAGTTCTTC. The chain is built from TRBV7-6 and TRBJ2-1; D may be TRBD2 (6 bases). Germline CDR1 is SGHVS and CDR2 is FNYEAQ. This CDR3 is built from 17 residues. The ends were cut back, 1 base at V and 1 base at J, with 14 bases in the middle. The whole variable domain, remainder taken from reference TRBV7-6 and TRBJ2-1, is GAGVSQSPRYKVTKRGQDVALRCDPISGHVSLYWYRQALGQGPEFLTYFNYEAQQDKSGLPNDRFSAERPEGSISTLTIQRTEQRDSAMYRCASSLGGQGRSYNEQFFGPGTRLTVL.

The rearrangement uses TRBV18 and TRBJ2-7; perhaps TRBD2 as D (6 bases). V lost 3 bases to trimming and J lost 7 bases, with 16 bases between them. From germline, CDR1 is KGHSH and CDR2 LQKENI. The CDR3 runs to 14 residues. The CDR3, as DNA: TGTGCCAGCTCACCGCCACAGCCGGGAGTAGAGCAGTACTTC. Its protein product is CASSPPQPGVEQYF.

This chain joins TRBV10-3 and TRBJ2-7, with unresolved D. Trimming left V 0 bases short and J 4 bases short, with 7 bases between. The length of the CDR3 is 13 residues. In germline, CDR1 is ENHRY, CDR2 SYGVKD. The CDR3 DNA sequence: TGTGCCATCAGTGAGTCGGCGAAGTACGAGCAGTACTTC. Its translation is CAISESAKYEQYF.

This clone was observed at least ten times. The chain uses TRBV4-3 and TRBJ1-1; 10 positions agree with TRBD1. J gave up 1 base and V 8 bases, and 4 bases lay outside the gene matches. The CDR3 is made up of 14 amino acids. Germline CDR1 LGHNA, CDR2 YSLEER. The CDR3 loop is CASGWDRGNTEAFF. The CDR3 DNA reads TGCGCCAGCGGTTGGGACAGGGGGAACACTGAAGCTTTCTTT.

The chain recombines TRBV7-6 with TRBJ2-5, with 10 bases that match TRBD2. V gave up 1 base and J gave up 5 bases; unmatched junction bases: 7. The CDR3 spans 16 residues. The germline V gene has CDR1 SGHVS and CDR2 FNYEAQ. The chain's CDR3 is CASSLGSLAGMETQYF. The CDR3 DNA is TGTGCCAGCAGCTTAGGGTCACTAGCGGGGATGGAGACCCAGTACTTC.

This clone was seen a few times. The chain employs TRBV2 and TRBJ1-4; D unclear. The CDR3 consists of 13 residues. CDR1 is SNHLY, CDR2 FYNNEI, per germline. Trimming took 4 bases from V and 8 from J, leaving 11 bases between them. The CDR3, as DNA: TGTGCCAGCAGTGGCCCGCCAGAAGAAAAACTGTTTTTT. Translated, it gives CASSGPPEEKLFF.

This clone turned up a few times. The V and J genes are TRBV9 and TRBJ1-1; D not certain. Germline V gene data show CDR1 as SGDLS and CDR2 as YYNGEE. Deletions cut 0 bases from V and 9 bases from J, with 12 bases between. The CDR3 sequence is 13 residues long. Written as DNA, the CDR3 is TGTGCCAGCAGCGTAGGCCAGGACCCGAAAGCTTTCTTT. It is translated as CASSVGQDPKAFF.

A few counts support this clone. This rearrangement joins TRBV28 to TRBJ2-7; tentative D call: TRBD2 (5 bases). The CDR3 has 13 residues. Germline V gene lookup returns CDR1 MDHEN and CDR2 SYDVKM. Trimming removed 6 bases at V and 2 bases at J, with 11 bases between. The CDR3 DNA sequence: TGTGCCAGCAGCCAGGACGGGACCTACGAGCAGTACTTC. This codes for CASSQDGTYEQYF. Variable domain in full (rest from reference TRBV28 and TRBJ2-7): DVKVTQSSRYLVKRTGEKVFLECVQDMDHENMFWYRQDPGLGLRLIYFSYDVKMKEKGDIPEGYSVSREKKERFSLILESASTNQTSMYLCASSQDGTYEQYFGPGTRLTVT.

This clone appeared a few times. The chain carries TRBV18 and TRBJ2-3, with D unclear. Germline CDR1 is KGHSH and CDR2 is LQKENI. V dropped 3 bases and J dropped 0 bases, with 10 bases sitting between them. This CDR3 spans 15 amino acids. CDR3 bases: TGTGCCAGCTCACCGGACCGCGCTAGCACAGATACGCAGTATTTT. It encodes CASSPDRASTDTQYF.